The present T cell receptor beta chain was sequenced within a study of blood T cell repertoires in COVID-19 (dated by TCRdb to 2020 to 2021). At the level of the whole study: Samples from collaborators originated in the United States, Italy and Spain and spanned both the acute and convalescent phases of COVID-19. The prospective study material was composed of cDNA or gDNA derived from T cells, B-cell-depleted T cells, or PBMCs. The dataset comprised deeply sampled blood TCRbeta repertoires from subjects exposed to, actively infected with, or recovered from COVID-19. A freely available public database, intended as a resource for researchers studying the immune response to SARS-CoV-2, is where the repertoires were released. The samples were drawn from two sources: the first 160 participants of the ongoing ImmuneRACE study, and 1,254 subjects contributed by 6 global collaborators. The sample metadata nearly always contained a de-identified subject ID, COVID-19 status, age in years and sex. HLA class I and class II types, where available, came from metadata supplied by the sample provider rather than from assay-based typing.

The immunoSEQ Assay, a bias-controlled multiplex PCR, was used to amplify TCRbeta CDR3 regions from genomic DNA. For the original study's pipeline: The number of nucleated cells in each sample was estimated by amplification of reference gene primers within the assay. To quantify the absolute abundance of each unique TCRbeta CDR3 rearrangement, sequence reads were collapsed and filtered. Productive Simpson clonality was computed per sample as the square root of Simpson's diversity index over productive rearrangements. Drawn from immuneACCESS, this table holds only the in-frame rearrangements with V and J called that TCRdb kept. Clones are partly lost; checked studies trace under half to an unresolved V gene and leave the rest unexplained. D and trimming come from the DNA, and the V and J calls and clone size come from that table. The sample table lists roughly 290,000 clones, about 88% of them with a count of one. Of the sample, under 15% falls within the top ten clones.

Study-wide findings and limitations: Clinical and demographic metadata were provided uncurated, with the amount varying by source and participant.

The germline V gene (reference sequence) yields SGHKS for CDR1 and YYEKEE for CDR2. The junction carries 15 bases between V and J, which are trimmed by 0 bases and 5 bases respectively. From the cysteine up to the phenylalanine, the CDR3 has a length of 16 residues. Just the 48-base CDR3 DNA is kept, in frame starting at base 1. Concerning this clone: What this receptor recognizes is not known. The sample holds no much larger clone one base away, and base qualities are not on file.

Collaborating institutions collected whole blood in K2EDTA tubes following their own protocols. For TCRbeta analysis, collaborator samples were shipped as frozen whole blood, as isolated PBMCs, or as DNA extracted from either sample type. The chain links TRBV5-5 with TRBJ1-5; matching of 6 bases hints at TRBD1 as the D gene. Sequenced sample: peripheral blood. The TCR comes from a woman in her sixties or seventies with acute or convalescent COVID-19. The CDR3 loop reads CASSLAAGAIYQPQHF. The sequence in DNA is TGTGCCAGCAGCTTGGCCGCGGGGGCAATATATCAGCCCCAGCATTTT.